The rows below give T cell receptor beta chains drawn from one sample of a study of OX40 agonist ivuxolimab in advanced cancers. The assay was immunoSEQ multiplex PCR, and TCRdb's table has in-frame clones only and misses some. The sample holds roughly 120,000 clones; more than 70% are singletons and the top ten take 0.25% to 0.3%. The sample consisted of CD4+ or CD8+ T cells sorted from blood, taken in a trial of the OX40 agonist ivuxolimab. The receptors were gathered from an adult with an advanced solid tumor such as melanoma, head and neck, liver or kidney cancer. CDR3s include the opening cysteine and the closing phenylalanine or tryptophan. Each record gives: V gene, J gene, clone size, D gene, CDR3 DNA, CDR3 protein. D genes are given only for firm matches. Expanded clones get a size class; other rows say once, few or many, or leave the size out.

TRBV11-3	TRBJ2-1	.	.	TGTGCCAGCAGCTTAGGGGACAACCATGAGCAGTTCTTC	CASSLGDNHEQFF
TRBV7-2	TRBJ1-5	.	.	TGTGCCAGCAGCTTAGGGGTCAGGGGCTTTCAGCCCCAGCATTTT	CASSLGVRGFQPQHF
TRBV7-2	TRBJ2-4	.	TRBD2	TGTGCCAGCAGCTTAGAGTGGGGGGGTTTCCCGAACCTTAAAAACATTCAGTACTTC	CASSLEWGGFPNLKNIQYF
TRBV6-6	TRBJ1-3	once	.	TGTGCCAGCAGTTACTCGCCGGGCAGTGGAAACACCATATATTTT	CASSYSPGSGNTIYF
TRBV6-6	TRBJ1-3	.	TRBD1	TGTGCCAGCAGGCAGGGGGCTGCTGGAAACACCATATATTTT	CASRQGAAGNTIYF
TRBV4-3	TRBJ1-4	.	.	TGCGCCAGCAGCAATGCAGAGGGGACCGGGGAGCAAAAACTGTTTTTT	CASSNAEGTGEQKLFF
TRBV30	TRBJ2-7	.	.	TGTGCCTGGGCCAGGGCCAACGAGCAGTACTTC	CAWARANEQYF
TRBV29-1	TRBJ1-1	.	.	TGCAGCGTTGATGAGGGGGTTAGTGAAGCTTTCTTT	CSVDEGVSEAFF
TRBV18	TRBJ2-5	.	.	TGTGCCAGCTCACAGGACAGACAAGAGACCCAGTACTTC	CASSQDRQETQYF
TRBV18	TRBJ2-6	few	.	TGTGCCAGCTCACCGAGGGTAACTGGGGCCAACGTCCTGACTTTC	CASSPRVTGANVLTF
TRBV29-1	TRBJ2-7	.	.	TGCAGCGTCTCCCCCCTTCACGGTCCCTACGAGCAGTACTTC	CSVSPLHGPYEQYF
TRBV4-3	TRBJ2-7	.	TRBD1	TGCGCCAGCAGCAAGCAACCGGGACAGGGTTACGAGCAGTACTTC	CASSKQPGQGYEQYF
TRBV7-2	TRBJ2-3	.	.	TGTGCCAGCAGCTTAGTTCAGAGCGGATGGGGGACAGATACGCAGTATTTT	CASSLVQSGWGTDTQYF
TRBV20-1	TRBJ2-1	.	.	TGCAGTGCTAGCACAGAGGAGCAGTTCTTC	CSASTEEQFF
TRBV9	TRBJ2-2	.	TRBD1	TGTGCCAGCACTACAGGGGGCGGGACCGGGGAGCTGTTTTTT	CASTTGGGTGELFF
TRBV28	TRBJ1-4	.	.	TGTGCCAGCAGACAAGGGGTGAAAGATCCGTTTTTT	CASRQGVKDPFF
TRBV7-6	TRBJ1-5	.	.	TGTGCCAGCAGCTTAGCTCCCAGGAATCAGCCCCAGCATTTT	CASSLAPRNQPQHF
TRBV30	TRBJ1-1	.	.	TGTGCCTGTGAGATACAGCTGAACACTGAAGCTTTCTTT	CACEIQLNTEAFF
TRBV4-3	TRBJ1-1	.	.	TGCGCCAGCAGCCTGACGCCAATTGACACTGAAGCTTTCTTT	CASSLTPIDTEAFF
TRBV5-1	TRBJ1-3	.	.	TGCGCCAGCAGCTCGGACAGTCCCGACCGATATTTT	CASSSDSPDRYF
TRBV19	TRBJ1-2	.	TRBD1	TGTGCCAGTAGTATAGACCTGACAGGGGGTGGCTACACCTTC	CASSIDLTGGGYTF
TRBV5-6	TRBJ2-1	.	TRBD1	TGTGCCAGCAGCGGGACAGGGTACTTGGGAAAGTTCTTC	CASSGTGYLGKFF
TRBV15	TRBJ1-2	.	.	TGTGCCACCAGCCCCCGATCGGGGACGAACTATGGCTACACCTTC	CATSPRSGTNYGYTF
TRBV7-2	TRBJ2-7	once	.	TGTGCCAGCACCAAAGTGACCGGGTTCGAGCAGTACTTC	CASTKVTGFEQYF
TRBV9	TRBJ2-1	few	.	TGTGCCAGCAGTAAGGGGGGATCGTCCTACAATGAGCAGTTCTTC	CASSKGGSSYNEQFF
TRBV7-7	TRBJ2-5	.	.	TGTGCTAGCAGGGGCAGCGGGGAGACCCAGTACTTC	CASRGSGETQYF
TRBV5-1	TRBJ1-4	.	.	TGCGCCAGCAGCTTGGAACGGGGGCTGGACGAAAAACTGTTTTTT	CASSLERGLDEKLFF
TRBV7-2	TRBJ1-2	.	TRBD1	TGTGCCAGCAGCTTATCATACAGGGGTGGTGGCTACACCTTC	CASSLSYRGGGYTF
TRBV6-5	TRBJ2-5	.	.	TGTGCCAGCAGTCCTGTACACACAGGGCCCGAGGCCCAGTACTTC	CASSPVHTGPEAQYF
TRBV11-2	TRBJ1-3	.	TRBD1	TGTGCCAGCAGCTTAGCTTGGCAGGGGGGTCATAATGGAAACACCATATATTTT	CASSLAWQGGHNGNTIYF
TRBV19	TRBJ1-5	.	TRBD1	TGTGCCAGTAGTACGACAGGGGGAATATGGAGCAATCAGCCCCAGCATTTT	CASSTTGGIWSNQPQHF
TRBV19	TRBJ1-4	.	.	TGTGCCAGTAGTCTCCGGGACCGCGCGGAAAAACTGTTTTTT	CASSLRDRAEKLFF
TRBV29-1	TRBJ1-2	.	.	TGCAGCGCTCTAATGGGCGCAAGGCGAGGCTACACCTTC	CSALMGARRGYTF
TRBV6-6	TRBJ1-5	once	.	TGTGCCAGCAGTCGGACAGTTAGCAATCAGCCCCAGCATTTT	CASSRTVSNQPQHF
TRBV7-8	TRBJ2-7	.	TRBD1	TGTGCCAGCAGCTTAAGGGACAGGGCCTACGAGCAGTACTTC	CASSLRDRAYEQYF
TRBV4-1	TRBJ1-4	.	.	TGCGCCAGCAGCCATAAGTCCTCACCCTCAGAAAAACTGTTTTTT	CASSHKSSPSEKLFF
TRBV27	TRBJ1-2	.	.	TGTGCCAGCAAATTTCGGGATGGCTACACCTTC	CASKFRDGYTF
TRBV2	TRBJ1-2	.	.	TGTGCCAGCAGTGAAGGCTATGGCTACACCTTC	CASSEGYGYTF
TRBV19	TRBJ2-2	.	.	TGTGCCAGTAGTATAGACTTAATAGGGGCGAACACCGGGGAGCTGTTTTTT	CASSIDLIGANTGELFF
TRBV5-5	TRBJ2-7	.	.	TGTGCCAGCAGCTCCGGGACCTCCTACGAGCAGTACTTC	CASSSGTSYEQYF
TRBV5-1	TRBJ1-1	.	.	TGCGCCAGCAGCCAGGGGACGACCAGGGTGGAAGCTTTCTTT	CASSQGTTRVEAFF
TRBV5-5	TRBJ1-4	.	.	TGTGCCAGCAGCTTGGCCGAATGGCGACCAACTAATGAAAAACTGTTTTTT	CASSLAEWRPTNEKLFF
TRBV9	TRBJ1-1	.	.	TGTGCCAGCAAGGGGGGGTTAGGTGAAGCTTTCTTT	CASKGGLGEAFF
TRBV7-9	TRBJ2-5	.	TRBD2	TGTGCCAGCAGCTTAGCGGGGGGGCAAGAGACCCAGTACTTC	CASSLAGGQETQYF